This is a list of T cell receptor beta chains from one sample in a study of blood T cell repertoires in COVID-19. The assay was immunoSEQ multiplex PCR, and TCRdb's table has in-frame clones only and misses some. The profile shows some 200,000 clones, over 75% of them singletons. Input material: peripheral blood. These receptors were obtained from a man in his fifties with acute or convalescent COVID-19. CDR3s leave out the opening cysteine and the closing phenylalanine or tryptophan. The order of the fields is V gene, CDR3 protein.

TRBV6-1	ASSEERRRNQPQH
TRBV18	ASSPSGQGLVQPQH
TRBV5-1	ASSLADRNTGELF
TRBV18	ASSPRVLTNEKLF
TRBV29-1	SVQRTGTNYGYT
TRBV7-3	ASSLNRGNEQF
TRBV18	ASSRPILRAEAF
TRBV7-9	ASSLTAVSGNTIY
TRBV5-1	ASSPRPTVLPGTDTQY
TRBV12-3/TRBV12-4	ASRLINQPQH
TRBV14	ASSQRGRLAKNIQY
TRBV19	ASSIVGSTGYEQY
TRBV20-1	SASPRDTQGYGYT
TRBV5-1	ASSSVGARGNEQF
TRBV10-1	ASSEGGTGANEQY
TRBV5-1	ASSLSGVNTEAF
TRBV4-1	ASSQDPGQGVRTEAF
TRBV18	ASSPSGGATDTQY
TRBV6-5	ASSSDSGGYGYT
TRBV11-2	ASSSTGTGAYEQY
TRBV7-2	ASSLGVGLMNTEAF
TRBV6-5	ASSPRTGDTQY
TRBV30	AWSVPGVSGNTIY
TRBV7-2	ASSLAREPRGYT
TRBV29-1	SVDRDYGYT
TRBV5-1	ASRWAPGYGYT
TRBV7-9	ASSFAREVDTQY
TRBV18	ASSPSDRGGYGYT
TRBV6-1	ASSEAPGDTQY
TRBV6-5	ASSYSGDIFPEAF
TRBV6-5	ASSYSGQGVSPLH
TRBV7-9	ATHSRGEQY
TRBV3-1/TRBV3-2	ASSHRQEINTEAF
TRBV6-1	ASSEDRSYGYT
TRBV19	ASKSAGQANQPQH
TRBV14	ASSQDRYYGYT
TRBV27	ASSSQGARQPQH
TRBV10-1	ASSEGTSGGAWNEQF